The T cell receptor (beta chain) under discussion was sequenced for a study of T cells in Graves' hyperthyroidism and ophthalmopathy. The table lists this clonotype with many counts. V gave up 1 base and J gave up 1 base, with 8 bases separating them. CDR3 length: 14 residues. The germline gives CDR1 SGHTA, CDR2 FQGNSA. Amplification yielded TCR beta CDR3 regions, with RNA transcripts as the source. A set of HTBI primers served as the primers for a first-round RT-PCR of the TCR CDR3. TCRdb reanalysed the multiplex PCR reads using MiXCR and keeps one entry per CDR3 protein. Of about 98,000 distinct CDR3 sequences in the sample, 35% to 50% were seen once.

This sequence originates from a woman aged 25 to 45 with Graves' hyperthyroidism. Sequenced: peripheral blood or thyroid tissue (not recorded which). The chain uses TRBV7-2 and TRBJ2-7, with TRBD1 as a possible D gene (5 bases). Here the CDR3 reads CASSLDRLSYEQYF. CDR3 in DNA: TGTGCCAGCAGCTTAGACAGGCTATCCTACGAGCAGTACTTC.